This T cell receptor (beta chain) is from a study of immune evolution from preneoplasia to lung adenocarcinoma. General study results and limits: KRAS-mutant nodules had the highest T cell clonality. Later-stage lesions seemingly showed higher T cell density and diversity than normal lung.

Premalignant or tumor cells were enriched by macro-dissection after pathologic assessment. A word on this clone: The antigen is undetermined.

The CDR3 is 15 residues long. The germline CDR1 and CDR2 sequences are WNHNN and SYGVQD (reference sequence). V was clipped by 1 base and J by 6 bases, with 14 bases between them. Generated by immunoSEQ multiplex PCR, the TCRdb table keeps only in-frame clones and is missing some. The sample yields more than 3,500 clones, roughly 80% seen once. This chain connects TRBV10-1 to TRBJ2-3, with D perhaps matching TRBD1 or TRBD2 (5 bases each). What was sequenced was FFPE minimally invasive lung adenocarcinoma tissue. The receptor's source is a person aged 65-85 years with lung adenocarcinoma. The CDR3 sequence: CASSEFGAGSDTQYF. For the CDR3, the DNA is TGCGCCAGCAGTGAGTTTGGGGCAGGGAGTGATACGCAGTATTTT.